Listed here are 9 T cell receptor beta chains from one sample, sequenced in a study of technical replicates of blood from a handful of donors. Produced via immunoSEQ multiplex PCR; TCRdb's table is partial and in-frame only. The sample yields around 70,000 clones, just under 95% seen once. The sample consisted of T cells isolated from PBMCs. The receptors originated from a human donor in good health.

The chain combines TRBV7-3 with TRBJ2-3, with D tentatively TRBD1 (6 bases). V lost 5 bases, J lost 5 bases, and 11 bases lay in between. The CDR3 spans 13 residues. Germline CDR1 and CDR2: SGHTA and FQGTGA. The CDR3 DNA follows: TGTGCCAGCAGCCCCCACAGGGAAGATACGCAGTATTTT. Amino acid sequence: CASSPHREDTQYF.

CDR3 sequence: CASTHDFTSSYEQYF. The CDR3 DNA is TGTGCCAGCACCCATGACTTTACAAGCTCCTACGAGCAGTACTTC. This chain joins TRBV6-5 and TRBJ2-7; D not certain. Germline CDR1 is MNHEY and CDR2 is SVGAGI. V was pared by 7 bases and J by 0 bases, with 16 bases between. The CDR3 is 15 residues long.

The rearrangement links TRBV13 to TRBJ2-2; the match to TRBD2 covers 12 bases. With V trimmed by 5 bases and J by 6 bases, 4 bases remained unmatched. Germline lookup yields CDR1 PRHDT and CDR2 FYEKMQ (reference sequence). This CDR3 contains 15 residues. CDR3 protein: CASSPRLAGAGELFF. The CDR3 DNA is TGTGCCAGCAGCCCACGACTAGCGGGGGCCGGGGAGCTGTTTTTT.

The rearrangement joins TRBV5-4 to TRBJ2-7, with 12 bases identical to TRBD2. The germline V gene has CDR1 SGHNT and CDR2 YYREEE (reference sequence). The V and J ends lost 4 bases and 6 bases, in that order; junction bases with no gene match: 14. This CDR3 contains 17 residues. CDR3 bases: TGTGCCAGCAGCCCCGGCCCGACTAGCGGGGGCAGCCGCGAGCAGTACTTC. This gives the protein CASSPGPTSGGSREQYF.

V gene TRBV7-3 combines with J gene TRBJ2-7; perhaps TRBD1 as D (6 bases). Trimming cost V 0 bases and J 5 bases, with 8 bases left between them. The CDR3 consists of 13 residues. The germline gives CDR1 SGHTA, CDR2 FQGTGA. CDR3: CASSLTRGNEQYF. CDR3 nucleotide sequence: TGTGCCAGCAGCTTAACCAGGGGAAACGAGCAGTACTTC.

This rearrangement joins TRBV12-5 to TRBJ1-5; D call uncertain. Per the germline V gene, CDR1 is LGHNT and CDR2 is FRNRAP. CDR3 length equals 11 residues. V dropped 6 bases and J dropped 7 bases, with 7 bases sitting between them. The CDR3 DNA is TGTGCTAGTGGCCCCCCACAGCCCCAGCATTTT. Its translation is CASGPPQPQHF.

This chain links TRBV7-6 with TRBJ1-5; D gene uncertain. Germline assignment: CDR1 SGHVS and CDR2 FNYEAQ. The germline V and J ends were trimmed by 4 bases and 5 bases, with 9 bases remaining between them. CDR3 length: 13 amino acids. The CDR3 protein is CASSSGRDQPQHF. DNA for the CDR3: TGTGCCAGCAGCTCCGGGAGAGATCAGCCCCAGCATTTT.

V gene TRBV28 combines with J gene TRBJ2-1; 9 nucleotides match TRBD1. With V trimmed by 7 bases and J by 6 bases, 13 bases remained unmatched. The germline V gene has CDR1 MDHEN and CDR2 SYDVKM. This CDR3 region has 16 residues. This CDR3 reads CASINWGTGHGNEQFF. The CDR3 region has the DNA TGTGCCAGCATCAACTGGGGGACAGGGCACGGCAATGAGCAGTTCTTC.

The count of this clone is one. The chain recombines TRBV4-1 with TRBJ2-1; D is perhaps TRBD1 (5 bases). V shed 6 bases and J shed 5 bases, with 17 bases lying between them. Germline V gene lookup returns CDR1 MGHRA and CDR2 YSYEKL. The CDR3 is made up of 15 amino acids. In DNA form, the CDR3 reads TGCGCCAGCAGTCACCAGGGTGGGAAGGACAATGAGCAGTTCTTC. The encoded protein is CASSHQGGKDNEQFF.